A selection of T cell receptor beta chains follows, all from one sample in a study of cytomegalovirus exposure and HLA in healthy donors. TCRdb's copy holds only in-frame clones and misses some; the assay was immunoSEQ multiplex PCR. The sample holds approximately 110,000 clones, 83% seen once. Sequencing was done on a sample of PBMCs. Receptors were obtained from a man aged 18 to 35 in good health and CMV-seronegative. The CDR3 runs from the conserved cysteine through the conserved F or W. Each record gives: D gene, clone size, J gene, V gene, CDR3 DNA, CDR3 protein. The D gene is left open where the match is weak. The size of a clone is reported for some rows only, either as once, few or many, or as a class for expanded clones.

TRBD2,-,TRBJ2-7,TRBV11-2,TGTGCCAGCAGCCCAGGGACTAGCGGGGCTTCCTACGAGCAGTACTTC,CASSPGTSGASYEQYF
-,-,TRBJ1-2,TRBV14,TGTGCCAGCAGCCAATCTACTCCATATGGCTACACCTTC,CASSQSTPYGYTF
TRBD1,once,TRBJ2-7,TRBV4-3,TGCGCCAGCAGCCAAGTTGGGACAGGGGGCGGAGAGCAGTACTTC,CASSQVGTGGGEQYF
-,few,TRBJ1-6,TRBV7-3,TGTGCCAGCAGCTTACAGGGTAATTCACCCCTCCACTTT,CASSLQGNSPLHF
-,-,TRBJ2-1,TRBV15,TGTGCCACCAGCAGCCGGTTGGCGGTACTGCGGAATGAGCAGTTCTTC,CATSSRLAVLRNEQFF
TRBD1,-,TRBJ2-4,TRBV19,TGTGCCAGTAGTACCGGACAGGAACTCAAAAACATTCAGTACTTC,CASSTGQELKNIQYF
-,-,TRBJ2-5,TRBV10-3,TGTGCCATCAGGGGAGAACTAGGGGAGACCCAGTACTTC,CAIRGELGETQYF
-,-,TRBJ2-6,TRBV27,TGTGCCAGCAGTCCTTTGAGGGCATCTGGGGCCAACGTCCTGACTTTC,CASSPLRASGANVLTF
-,-,TRBJ2-1,TRBV7-8,TGTGCCAGCAGCTCGGACACTCCCTACAATGAGCAGTTCTTC,CASSSDTPYNEQFF
-,-,TRBJ1-1,TRBV7-8,TGTGCCAGCAGCTCGACATTGAACACTGAAGCTTTCTTT,CASSSTLNTEAFF
-,-,TRBJ2-7,TRBV28,TGTGCCAGCAGTCCAAGCACAGCCTCTTCCTACGAGCAGTACTTC,CASSPSTASSYEQYF
-,-,TRBJ2-3,TRBV28,TGTGCCAGCAGCCCTCCGGGACACCCCACAGATACGCAGTATTTT,CASSPPGHPTDTQYF
-,-,TRBJ2-7,TRBV9,TGTGCCAGCAGCGGGGTAGGGGACTACGAGCAGTACTTC,CASSGVGDYEQYF
TRBD1,-,TRBJ2-1,TRBV27,TGTGCCAGCAGTACCCCGACAGGGGCCCCCCCCTACAATGAGCAGTTCTTC,CASSTPTGAPPYNEQFF
-,-,TRBJ2-6,TRBV5-4,TGTGCCAGCAGCCAAGACCCTTGGAGGGGATCGGCTGGGGCCAACGTCCTGACTTTC,CASSQDPWRGSAGANVLTF
-,-,TRBJ2-7,TRBV6-6,TGTGCCAGCAGTTACGGTCCGGACAGTTCCTACGAGCAGTACTTC,CASSYGPDSSYEQYF
TRBD2,-,TRBJ2-3,TRBV25-1,TGTGCCAGCAGTGAATATGGAAAGACTAGCGGGAGGGATACGCAGTATTTT,CASSEYGKTSGRDTQYF
-,-,TRBJ1-5,TRBV5-1,TGCGCCAGCAGCGAAGGGGATCGGGGCAATCAGCCCCAGCATTTT,CASSEGDRGNQPQHF
-,-,TRBJ2-2,TRBV7-8,TGTGCCAGCAGCTCATGGGACTCACCTAGGGGGGAGCTGTTTTTT,CASSSWDSPRGELFF
TRBD1,-,TRBJ2-7,TRBV27,TGTGCCAGCAGTTCTGGACAGGGGTTCTTCTACGAGCAGTACTTC,CASSSGQGFFYEQYF
-,-,TRBJ2-1,TRBV18,TGTGCCAGCTCACCGCGCCCTAATGAGCAGTTCTTC,CASSPRPNEQFF
-,-,TRBJ2-1,TRBV28,TGTGCCAGTAGGGGGTCCACTGGCAATGAGCAGTTCTTC,CASRGSTGNEQFF
TRBD1,-,TRBJ2-3,TRBV20-1,TGCAGTGCCGGACAGGCCGGGACGCAGTATTTT,CSAGQAGTQYF
-,-,TRBJ1-5,TRBV27,TGTGCCAGCAGTTTCGGCGGTTTAAGCAATCAGCCCCAGCATTTT,CASSFGGLSNQPQHF
-,-,TRBJ1-1,TRBV5-1,TGCGCCAGCTACGCCGCAGGGAGGAGCACTGAAGCTTTCTTT,CASYAAGRSTEAFF
-,-,TRBJ2-2,TRBV4-3,TGCGCCAGCAGCCAGCCGGGATTCACCGGGGAGCTGTTTTTT,CASSQPGFTGELFF
-,-,TRBJ1-3,TRBV7-9,TGTGCCAGCAGCTCCCTCGAGTCTGGAAACACCATATATTTT,CASSSLESGNTIYF
-,-,TRBJ2-2,TRBV28,TGTGCCAGCAGCCGCCTTAACTCCGGGGAGCTGTTTTTT,CASSRLNSGELFF
-,once,TRBJ2-3,TRBV9,TGTGCCAGCAGCGTTAGACAGAGCACAGATACGCAGTATTTT,CASSVRQSTDTQYF
-,-,TRBJ2-5,TRBV19,TGTGCCAGTAGTATTGCGGCCGTCGGGGCCCAGTACTTC,CASSIAAVGAQYF
TRBD1,few,TRBJ1-5,TRBV5-8,TGTGCCAGCAGCAGGGGACAGGGTAGGCTTATAAGCAATCAGCCCCAGCATTTT,CASSRGQGRLISNQPQHF
-,-,TRBJ1-1,TRBV20-1,TGCAGTGCTAGGGAACAGTCTGAAGCTTTCTTT,CSAREQSEAFF
-,-,TRBJ1-1,TRBV6-6,TGTGCCAGCAGTACACCTTCGGGGGGGAAAGGGACTGAAGCTTTCTTT,CASSTPSGGKGTEAFF
TRBD1,-,TRBJ1-6,TRBV13,TGTGCCAGCAGACAGGGGCACCCAAGCTCCTATAATTCACCCCTCCACTTT,CASRQGHPSSYNSPLHF
-,-,TRBJ2-3,TRBV4-1,TGCGCCAGCAGGTCAACGGGAAGCACAGATACGCAGTATTTT,CASRSTGSTDTQYF
TRBD1,-,TRBJ1-3,TRBV7-9,TGTGCCAGCAGCCCAGGACAGGGGAGAAACACCATATATTTT,CASSPGQGRNTIYF
-,few,TRBJ1-1,TRBV5-1,TGCGCCAGCAGCTTGCGGGGGAACACTGAAGCTTTCTTT,CASSLRGNTEAFF
TRBD2,-,TRBJ2-7,TRBV11-2,TGTGCCAGCAGCTTAGAGGCGGGAGGTCCCTACGAGCAGTACTTC,CASSLEAGGPYEQYF
-,-,TRBJ1-2,TRBV13,TGTGCCAGCAGCTCCCAGGTTCCCCTGGATGGAGGCTACACCTTC,CASSSQVPLDGGYTF
-,-,TRBJ1-3,TRBV27,TGTGCCAGCAGTTTGAACAGGGTGTTAGGAAACACCATATATTTT,CASSLNRVLGNTIYF
TRBD2,-,TRBJ2-3,TRBV5-1,TGCGCCAGCCAGACTAGCGGGAGGGCCGCAAGCACAGATACGCAGTATTTT,CASQTSGRAASTDTQYF
-,-,TRBJ1-3,TRBV29-1,TGCAGCGGGAGAACCTCTGGAAACACCATATATTTT,CSGRTSGNTIYF
TRBD1,few,TRBJ1-5,TRBV6-5,TGTGCCAGCAGTTACTCGAGCCGGGACAGGGGACAGCCCCAGCATTTT,CASSYSSRDRGQPQHF
-,-,TRBJ1-1,TRBV19,TGTGCCAGTAGTATAGTCCAGGGAAGGGGGACTGAAGCTTTCTTT,CASSIVQGRGTEAFF
-,-,TRBJ1-1,TRBV30,TGTGCCTGGAGTCGGGGAGTGAGGACTGAAGCTTTCTTT,CAWSRGVRTEAFF
TRBD2,-,TRBJ2-1,TRBV19,TGTGCCAGTAGTAGGAACCCTAGCGGGAGGGTGAACAATGAGCAGTTCTTC,CASSRNPSGRVNNEQFF
-,once,TRBJ1-2,TRBV4-3,TGCGCCAGCAGCCAACAGCTAGGCGGGGGCTATGGCTACACCTTC,CASSQQLGGGYGYTF
TRBD1,-,TRBJ2-7,TRBV7-2,TGTGCCAGCAGCCAGGGGGCCTACGAGCAGTACTTC,CASSQGAYEQYF
-,few,TRBJ1-2,TRBV2,TGTGCCAGCAGCCCCATAAGCCGGGACACCCATGGCTACACCTTC,CASSPISRDTHGYTF
-,-,TRBJ2-1,TRBV6-5,TGTGCCAGCACCCCTAGGCCTAGCAATGAGCAGTTCTTC,CASTPRPSNEQFF
TRBD2,-,TRBJ2-1,TRBV5-1,TGCGCCAGCAGCTCGTATAGCGGGATATCAGGTGAGCAGTTCTTC,CASSSYSGISGEQFF
TRBD1,-,TRBJ2-1,TRBV6-5,TGTGCCAGCAGTTACGGGACAGGGAGGAATGAGCAGTTCTTC,CASSYGTGRNEQFF
TRBD2,-,TRBJ2-3,TRBV9,TGTGCCAGCAGCCCGGGGACTAGCGGGGGGGATACGCAGTATTTT,CASSPGTSGGDTQYF
-,few,TRBJ1-1,TRBV6-5,TGTGCCAGCAGTTACTCCCAGGGATGGACTGAAGCTTTCTTT,CASSYSQGWTEAFF
-,-,TRBJ2-6,TRBV2,TGTGCCAGTGACCGACAGGACGTCTCTGGGGCCAACGTCCTGACTTTC,CASDRQDVSGANVLTF
-,-,TRBJ2-7,TRBV19,TGTGCCAGTAGTATAGATCTGGGCAGGGGCTACGAGCAGTACTTC,CASSIDLGRGYEQYF
TRBD1,-,TRBJ1-5,TRBV19,TGTGCCAGTAGTCCCCCCGGGACAGGGCTGAATCAGCCCCAGCATTTT,CASSPPGTGLNQPQHF
-,once,TRBJ1-1,TRBV25-1,TGTGCCAGCAACGGAGAAGGATGGCGGACTGAAGCTTTCTTT,CASNGEGWRTEAFF
-,-,TRBJ1-2,TRBV5-4,TGTGCCAGCAGCTTGGCCCGGGGGACCTTCGATGGCTACACCTTC,CASSLARGTFDGYTF